A selection of T cell receptor beta chains follows, all from one sample in a study of cytomegalovirus exposure and HLA in healthy donors. Assay used: immunoSEQ multiplex PCR; TCRdb lists only in-frame clones, some missing. In the table there are about 150,000 clones, 65% to 70% of which are singletons. Sequences were obtained from PBMCs. The receptors here all came from a man in his thirties or forties in good health and CMV-seropositive. Each CDR3 is given with its conserved first and last residue. The order of the fields is J gene, V gene, CDR3 length, clone size, D gene, CDR3 protein, CDR3 DNA. A D gene is named only where the DNA matches it firmly. Clone size, where shown, is once, few, many, or a class for clones that have expanded.

j_call: TRBJ2-1; v_call: TRBV2; cdr3_length: 13; clone_size: NA; d_call: NA; cdr3_aa: CASSEALRGEQFF; cdr3_nt: TGTGCTAGCAGTGAAGCGCTTCGGGGGGAGCAGTTCTTC
j_call: TRBJ2-3; v_call: TRBV11-2; cdr3_length: 17; clone_size: few; d_call: TRBD2; cdr3_aa: CASSPYTTSGSVDTQYF; cdr3_nt: TGTGCCAGCAGCCCGTACACAACTAGCGGGAGCGTAGATACGCAGTATTTT
j_call: TRBJ2-1; v_call: TRBV28; cdr3_length: 14; clone_size: NA; d_call: NA; cdr3_aa: CASRFPRGVSEQFF; cdr3_nt: TGTGCCAGCAGATTCCCCAGGGGAGTCAGTGAGCAGTTCTTC
j_call: TRBJ2-7; v_call: TRBV15; cdr3_length: 14; clone_size: NA; d_call: NA; cdr3_aa: CATSKQGLAYEQYF; cdr3_nt: TGTGCCACCAGCAAACAGGGTTTGGCCTACGAGCAGTACTTC
j_call: TRBJ2-1; v_call: TRBV7-8; cdr3_length: 16; clone_size: few; d_call: TRBD2; cdr3_aa: CASSSTPSGGLYEQFF; cdr3_nt: TGTGCCAGCAGCTCGACTCCTAGCGGGGGCTTATATGAGCAGTTCTTC
j_call: TRBJ1-2; v_call: TRBV29-1; cdr3_length: 12; clone_size: NA; d_call: NA; cdr3_aa: CSVELAARGYTF; cdr3_nt: TGCAGCGTTGAATTAGCTGCCCGGGGCTACACCTTC
j_call: TRBJ2-2; v_call: TRBV6-4; cdr3_length: 20; clone_size: NA; d_call: TRBD2; cdr3_aa: CASSDSPGLAGPMDTGELFF; cdr3_nt: TGTGCCAGCAGTGACTCCCCGGGACTAGCGGGTCCTATGGACACCGGGGAGCTGTTTTTT
j_call: TRBJ1-1; v_call: TRBV11-3; cdr3_length: 13; clone_size: NA; d_call: NA; cdr3_aa: CASKAGSNTEAFF; cdr3_nt: TGTGCCAGCAAAGCGGGCTCCAACACTGAAGCTTTCTTT
j_call: TRBJ2-7; v_call: TRBV4-1; cdr3_length: 18; clone_size: NA; d_call: TRBD2; cdr3_aa: CASSFRSGEGSNLYEQYF; cdr3_nt: TGCGCCAGCAGCTTTCGATCCGGGGAGGGGAGCAACCTCTACGAGCAGTACTTC
j_call: TRBJ2-7; v_call: TRBV27; cdr3_length: 16; clone_size: few; d_call: NA; cdr3_aa: CASSLSETGVTYEQYF; cdr3_nt: TGTGCCAGCAGTTTATCCGAGACGGGGGTCACCTACGAGCAGTACTTC
j_call: TRBJ2-5; v_call: TRBV9; cdr3_length: 14; clone_size: NA; d_call: NA; cdr3_aa: CASSVAAYQETQYF; cdr3_nt: TGTGCCAGCAGCGTAGCAGCGTACCAAGAGACCCAGTACTTC
j_call: TRBJ1-6; v_call: TRBV6-5; cdr3_length: 15; clone_size: once; d_call: NA; cdr3_aa: CASRTQGYNNSPLHF; cdr3_nt: TGTGCCAGCAGGACACAGGGCTATAATAATTCACCCCTCCACTTT
j_call: TRBJ2-7; v_call: TRBV30; cdr3_length: 12; clone_size: NA; d_call: TRBD1; cdr3_aa: CAWATGFSEQYF; cdr3_nt: TGTGCCTGGGCGACAGGGTTCTCCGAGCAGTACTTC
j_call: TRBJ2-1; v_call: TRBV7-3; cdr3_length: 15; clone_size: NA; d_call: NA; cdr3_aa: CASSRNSGTYNEQFF; cdr3_nt: TGTGCCAGCAGCCGGAATTCCGGGACTTACAATGAGCAGTTCTTC
j_call: TRBJ2-7; v_call: TRBV6-1; cdr3_length: 12; clone_size: once; d_call: NA; cdr3_aa: CASSELPYEQYF; cdr3_nt: TGTGCCAGCAGTGAACTCCCCTACGAGCAGTACTTC
j_call: TRBJ2-7; v_call: TRBV5-4; cdr3_length: 14; clone_size: NA; d_call: NA; cdr3_aa: CASSLGQLRNEQYF; cdr3_nt: TGTGCCAGCAGCTTGGGACAGCTACGAAACGAGCAGTACTTC
j_call: TRBJ2-2; v_call: TRBV30; cdr3_length: 16; clone_size: NA; d_call: NA; cdr3_aa: CAWSVLWGRFTGELFF; cdr3_nt: TGTGCCTGGAGTGTACTATGGGGGCGGTTCACCGGGGAGCTGTTTTTT
j_call: TRBJ2-3; v_call: TRBV15; cdr3_length: 14; clone_size: few; d_call: NA; cdr3_aa: CATSRETNRDTQYF; cdr3_nt: TGTGCCACCAGCAGAGAAACAAACAGAGATACGCAGTATTTT
j_call: TRBJ2-7; v_call: TRBV27; cdr3_length: 15; clone_size: NA; d_call: TRBD2; cdr3_aa: CASSLRLAGTYEQYF; cdr3_nt: TGTGCCAGCAGTTTAAGACTAGCGGGGACCTACGAGCAGTACTTC
j_call: TRBJ2-2; v_call: TRBV5-4; cdr3_length: 13; clone_size: NA; d_call: NA; cdr3_aa: CASSTDGGRELFF; cdr3_nt: TGTGCCAGCAGCACAGACGGGGGTCGGGAGCTGTTTTTT
j_call: TRBJ1-2; v_call: TRBV30; cdr3_length: 13; clone_size: few; d_call: NA; cdr3_aa: CAWTSTAPTDYTF; cdr3_nt: TGTGCCTGGACGTCGACAGCTCCTACTGACTACACCTTC
j_call: TRBJ2-2; v_call: TRBV19; cdr3_length: 17; clone_size: NA; d_call: TRBD1; cdr3_aa: CASREVPGQGRAGELFF; cdr3_nt: TGTGCCAGTAGAGAAGTGCCGGGACAGGGTAGGGCCGGGGAGCTGTTTTTT
j_call: TRBJ2-1; v_call: TRBV5-4; cdr3_length: 14; clone_size: NA; d_call: TRBD2; cdr3_aa: CASSLGTSYFEQFF; cdr3_nt: TGTGCCAGCAGCTTGGGGACTAGCTATTTTGAGCAGTTCTTC
j_call: TRBJ2-7; v_call: TRBV2; cdr3_length: 12; clone_size: once; d_call: NA; cdr3_aa: CARGQNSYEQYF; cdr3_nt: TGTGCCAGAGGACAGAACTCCTACGAGCAGTACTTC
j_call: TRBJ2-2; v_call: TRBV2; cdr3_length: 13; clone_size: NA; d_call: TRBD1; cdr3_aa: CASDTQGAGELFF; cdr3_nt: TGTGCCAGCGATACACAGGGGGCCGGGGAGCTGTTTTTT
j_call: TRBJ2-3; v_call: TRBV6-5; cdr3_length: 15; clone_size: NA; d_call: NA; cdr3_aa: CASSYRPGISYTQYF; cdr3_nt: TGTGCCAGCAGTTACCGTCCGGGAATTTCTTATACGCAGTATTTT